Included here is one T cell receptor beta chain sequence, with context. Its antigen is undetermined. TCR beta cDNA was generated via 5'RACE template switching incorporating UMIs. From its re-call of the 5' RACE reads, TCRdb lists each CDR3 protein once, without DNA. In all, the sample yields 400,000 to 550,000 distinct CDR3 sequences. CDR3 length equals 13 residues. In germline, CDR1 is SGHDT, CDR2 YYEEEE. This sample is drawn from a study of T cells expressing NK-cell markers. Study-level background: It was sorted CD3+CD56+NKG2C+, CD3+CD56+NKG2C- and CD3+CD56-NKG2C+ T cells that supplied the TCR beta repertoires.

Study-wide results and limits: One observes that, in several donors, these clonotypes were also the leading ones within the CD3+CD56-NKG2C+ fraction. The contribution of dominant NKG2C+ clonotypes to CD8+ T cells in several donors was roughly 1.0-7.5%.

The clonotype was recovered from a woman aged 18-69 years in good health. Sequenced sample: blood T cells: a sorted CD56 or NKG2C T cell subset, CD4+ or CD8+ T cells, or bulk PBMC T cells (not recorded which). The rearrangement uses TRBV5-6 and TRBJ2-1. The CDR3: CASSLANSYEQFF.